This TCR beta chain stems from a study of early T cells in non-severe SARS-CoV-2 infection (dated by TCRdb to the early 2020s). Study-level background: TCR sequencing used bulk RNA from unsorted whole blood, so alpha and beta chains could not be paired.

The library came from 5' RACE. TCRdb names NextSeq 500 as the instrument used. To correct for sequencing error and PCR bias, the TCR library protocol tagged individual cDNA molecules with unique molecular identifiers. Both TCR alpha and beta chains were sequenced, and tight co-correlation was observed between alpha and beta sequence abundances in each sample. The source study handled its data this way. Decombinator V4 was used to perform V gene, J gene and CDR3 annotation of TCR sequences. Expanded TCRs were defined as changing significantly between any two time points under a Poisson model with p below 0.0001. TCR abundances were normalised to the total number of TCRs sequenced per sample and were expressed as counts per million. VDJdb, accessed on 1 November 2021, was searched for TCRs annotated for CMV, EBV and SARS-CoV-2, and TCRs annotated for more than one antigen were excluded. TCRdb reworked the public reads: Q25 trimming with fastp, MiXCR clone assembly, productive beta chains retained. When rows share a CDR3 protein, they turn into one entry using the most common DNA and genes. It is TCRdb's table, rather than the study itself, that gives the V and J calls and clone size. The sample table records roughly 120,000 distinct CDR3 sequences; about 15% of these occur just once. The top ten clonotypes cover around a fifth of the sample.

Only a few counts were recorded for this clonotype. No antigen is known for it. No base quality values were provided; no much bigger clone lies one nucleotide off. The study was a case-control design nested within a healthcare worker cohort in London, UK, with weekly nasopharyngeal swab PCR tests and blood sampling. Healthcare workers were recruited between 23 and 31 March 2020, during the week of the UK lockdown, and were followed weekly for up to roughly 15 weeks. Beyond this particular receptor, the publication reports: VDJdb matching was skewed toward anti-spike CD8 responses, so virus-specific expansions were likely underestimated and private and CD4 specificities were missed.

This receptor was taken from an adult who was a healthcare worker with PCR-confirmed SARS-CoV-2 infection or an uninfected control (not recorded which). The sequenced sample was whole blood.

The CDR3 is CASSLVGVQETQYF. Read as DNA, the sequence is TGCGCCAGCAGCTTGGTTGGGGTTCAAGAGACCCAGTACTTC. The chain uses TRBV5-1 and TRBJ2-5; the D gene lacks a confident call. CDR1 SGHRS and CDR2 YFSETQ are derived from the germline V gene. V is clipped by 0 bases and J by 2 bases, and the sequence between their germline boundaries is 8 bases long. Including cysteine and phenylalanine, the CDR3 has 14 amino acids. The sequence is cut down to CDR3 DNA, 42 bases in frame from base 1.